The source of this TCR beta chain is a study of blood T cells in healthy people across ages. Per-sample PBMC isolation yielded at least 7 million cells. The authors ran a second PCR of about 6 to 12 cycles using a sample-barcoded 5' primer and a J-beta primer mix. One entry per CDR3 protein, called by TCRdb with MiXCR from the 5' RACE reads. The table records over 1,500,000 distinct CDR3 sequences, roughly 50% of them present only once. Study-wide results and caveats: In these data, TCR beta diversity tracked strongly with naive T cell percentage.

Worth noting for this clonotype: As yet, its antigen is unknown.

The junction had 13 bases not matched to a gene; V was cut back by 8 bases and J by 7 bases. Per germline, CDR1 MNHEY and CDR2 SVGAGI. This CDR3 is 15 amino acids long. The V gene is TRBV6-5, the J gene TRBJ2-7; TRBD2 matches at 11 bases. The sequence came from a woman aged 40 to 50 in good health. Sequencing was carried out using blood. The CDR3 region is CASSLAGEWYNEQYF. In DNA form, the CDR3 reads TGTGCCAGCTCACTAGCGGGGGAATGGTACAATGAGCAGTACTTC.